The rows below give T cell receptor beta chains drawn from one sample of a study of vaccination effects on CD4 cells after COVID-19. Using immunoSEQ multiplex PCR, the repertoire was profiled, and TCRdb retains in-frame clones only, with some absent. The sample includes 75,000 to 100,000 clones, over 70% seen only once; the top ten take 1.1%. Antigens of these TCRs are unknown. The specimen comprised CD4+ T cells from PBMCs cultured with HCoV-OC43 spike peptides, sampled after COVID-19 vaccination. These receptors were obtained from a human donor who received a COVID-19 vaccine. The CDR3 runs from the conserved cysteine through the conserved F or W.

V	J	CDR3
TRBV6-1	TRBJ1-2	CASSEAIRGTGRDGYTF
TRBV24-1	TRBJ1-2	CATSDPFGTGAGGYTF
TRBV30	TRBJ1-1	CAWGRQGLGTEAFF
TRBV7-2	TRBJ2-1	CASSLGLAGNNEQFF
TRBV10-3	TRBJ1-5	CAIRGRLDQPQHF
TRBV28	TRBJ2-2	CASSLQTGELFF
TRBV2	TRBJ1-5	CASRQGALGQPQHF
TRBV5-1	TRBJ1-1	CASSLTGVDTEAFF
TRBV10-2	TRBJ2-6	CASTNAPGRAGANVLTF
TRBV9	TRBJ2-3	CASSVGLTGGADTQYF
TRBV6-2/TRBV6-3	TRBJ2-1	CASSYSGGGNEQFF
TRBV7-8	TRBJ2-3	CASSLGGAWGDTQYF
TRBV25-1	TRBJ2-3	CASTFSRQGTDTQYF
TRBV2	TRBJ2-1	CASREVPGLVEEQFF
TRBV18	TRBJ1-1	CASSAGQGQGTEAFF
TRBV19	TRBJ2-3	CASSIGFRDTQYF
TRBV5-1	TRBJ1-1	CASSLGGGSAEAFF
TRBV27	TRBJ1-4	CASSFWQGAANEKLFF
TRBV20-1	TRBJ2-3	CSVRTFDTQYF
TRBV4-3	TRBJ1-2	CASSQDEVRGSGYTF
TRBV19	TRBJ1-2	CASSILGGTKVHTF
TRBV19	TRBJ2-3	CASSIGGSTDTQYF
TRBV27	TRBJ1-6	CASRQEVLSPLHF
TRBV4-3	TRBJ1-2	CASSQEFRTGLGYTF
TRBV7-2	TRBJ2-4	CASSLLGGSVIQYF
TRBV19	TRBJ2-3	CASSPGTGANTDTQYF
TRBV6-5	TRBJ1-1	CASRGVGTEAFF
TRBV3-1/TRBV3-2	TRBJ2-5	CASSRFRGGDGETQYF
TRBV9	TRBJ2-2	CASSTRVAGELFF
TRBV7-2	TRBJ1-4	CASSLDRGKINEKLFF
TRBV4-1	TRBJ2-2	CASSQDLTGTLNTGELFF
TRBV30	TRBJ1-3	CAWKFGAIMSSGNTIYF
TRBV10-3	TRBJ2-4	CAISEILAGGPGKNIQYF
TRBV5-4	TRBJ2-5	CASSHPGTTRETQYF
TRBV18	TRBJ1-2	CASSPDRPYGYTF